This T cell receptor beta chain was profiled in a study of radiation and T cells in renal cell carcinoma. Treatment reported: 15 Gy SBRT to primary tumor, nephrectomy 4 weeks later. The CDR3 spans 15 residues. V lost 3 bases to trimming and J lost 5 bases, with 19 bases between them. Per germline, CDR1 GTSNPN and CDR2 SVGIG (reference sequence). Using immunoSEQ multiplex PCR, the repertoire was profiled, and TCRdb retains in-frame clones only, with some absent. Here the sample spans around 21,000 clones, 47% being singletons. Sequenced material: tumor tissue, taken from a patient whose treatment included radiotherapy and nephrectomy. This receptor was taken from a woman aged 45 to 65 with renal cell carcinoma. V gene TRBV30 combines with J gene TRBJ1-2, with a tentative D call TRBD1 (6 bases). The CDR3 protein is CAWSLTQGRGYGYTF. DNA of the CDR3: TGTGCCTGGAGCCTGACGCAGGGGCGAGGGTATGGCTACACCTTC.